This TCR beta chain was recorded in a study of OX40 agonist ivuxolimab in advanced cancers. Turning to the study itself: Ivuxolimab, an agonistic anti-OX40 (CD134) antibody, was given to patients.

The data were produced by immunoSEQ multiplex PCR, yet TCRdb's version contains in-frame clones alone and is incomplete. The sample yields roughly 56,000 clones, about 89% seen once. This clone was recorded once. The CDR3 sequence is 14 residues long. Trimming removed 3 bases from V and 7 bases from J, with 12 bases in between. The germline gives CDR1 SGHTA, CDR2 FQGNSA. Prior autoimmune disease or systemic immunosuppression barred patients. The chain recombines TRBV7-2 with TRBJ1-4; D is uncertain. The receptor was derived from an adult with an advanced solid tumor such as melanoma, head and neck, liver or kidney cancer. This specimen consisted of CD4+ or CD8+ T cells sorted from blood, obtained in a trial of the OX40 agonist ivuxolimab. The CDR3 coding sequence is TGTGCCAGCAGCTTTTGGCCATCGGGTGAAAAACTGTTTTTT. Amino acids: CASSFWPSGEKLFF.